Listed below are T cell receptor beta chains from one sample, sequenced in a study of blood T cell repertoires in COVID-19. Some clones are missing from TCRdb's copy, which holds only in-frame ones; the method was immunoSEQ multiplex PCR. The sample consists of 150,000 to 200,000 clones, roughly 80% of them appearing once. The sequencing input was peripheral blood. The source is a man aged 55 to 70 with active or convalescent COVID-19. The CDR3 runs from the conserved cysteine through the conserved F or W. The order of the fields is V gene, D gene, J gene, clone size, CDR3 length, CDR3 DNA, CDR3 protein. D genes are given only for firm matches. Clone size appears in some rows only: once, few, many, or a class for an expanded clone.

v_call: TRBV7-3; d_call: TRBD1; j_call: TRBJ1-1; clone_size: .; cdr3_length: 15; cdr3_nt: TGTGCCAGCAGCTTAACTGGGACAGGGAACACTGAAGCTTTCTTT; cdr3_aa: CASSLTGTGNTEAFF
v_call: TRBV5-6; d_call: .; j_call: TRBJ2-1; clone_size: .; cdr3_length: 11; cdr3_nt: TGTGCCAGCAGCTTTCTCAATGAGCAGTTCTTC; cdr3_aa: CASSFLNEQFF
v_call: TRBV11-2; d_call: TRBD1; j_call: TRBJ1-1; clone_size: .; cdr3_length: 14; cdr3_nt: TGTGCCAGCGGTAAGGACAGGGTGAACACTGAAGCTTTCTTT; cdr3_aa: CASGKDRVNTEAFF
v_call: TRBV23-1; d_call: TRBD1; j_call: TRBJ1-6; clone_size: .; cdr3_length: 17; cdr3_nt: TGCGCCAGCAGTCAATCTCCTGACCGGACAGGGTGTTCACCCCTCCACTTT; cdr3_aa: CASSQSPDRTGCSPLHF
v_call: TRBV29-1; d_call: TRBD1; j_call: TRBJ1-1; clone_size: .; cdr3_length: 14; cdr3_nt: TGCAGCGTTCAGGAGACAGGGGGCATTTGGGAAGCTTTCTTT; cdr3_aa: CSVQETGGIWEAFF
v_call: TRBV11-3; d_call: .; j_call: TRBJ2-1; clone_size: .; cdr3_length: 14; cdr3_nt: TGTGCCAGCAGCTTAGGGGACACGGGTTCGGGGCAGTTCTTC; cdr3_aa: CASSLGDTGSGQFF
v_call: TRBV9; d_call: TRBD1; j_call: TRBJ1-2; clone_size: once; cdr3_length: 15; cdr3_nt: TGTGCCAGCAGCGTAGCGGCAGGGGGCGACTATGGCTACACCTTC; cdr3_aa: CASSVAAGGDYGYTF
v_call: TRBV10-3; d_call: .; j_call: TRBJ1-1; clone_size: .; cdr3_length: 14; cdr3_nt: TGTGCCATCAGTGAAGGGCAGGGGAACACTGAAGCTTTCTTT; cdr3_aa: CAISEGQGNTEAFF
v_call: TRBV5-1; d_call: .; j_call: TRBJ2-3; clone_size: few; cdr3_length: 13; cdr3_nt: TGCGCCAGCAGCTTCACCGAGGAAGATACGCAGTATTTT; cdr3_aa: CASSFTEEDTQYF
v_call: TRBV7-2; d_call: TRBD2; j_call: TRBJ2-7; clone_size: .; cdr3_length: 15; cdr3_nt: TGTGCCAGCAGCTCGCGTAGCGGGAGGTCCTACGAGCAGTACTTC; cdr3_aa: CASSSRSGRSYEQYF
v_call: TRBV5-5; d_call: .; j_call: TRBJ1-2; clone_size: .; cdr3_length: 13; cdr3_nt: TGTGCCAGCACCACTCCCGCTTCGTTCGGCTACACCTTC; cdr3_aa: CASTTPASFGYTF